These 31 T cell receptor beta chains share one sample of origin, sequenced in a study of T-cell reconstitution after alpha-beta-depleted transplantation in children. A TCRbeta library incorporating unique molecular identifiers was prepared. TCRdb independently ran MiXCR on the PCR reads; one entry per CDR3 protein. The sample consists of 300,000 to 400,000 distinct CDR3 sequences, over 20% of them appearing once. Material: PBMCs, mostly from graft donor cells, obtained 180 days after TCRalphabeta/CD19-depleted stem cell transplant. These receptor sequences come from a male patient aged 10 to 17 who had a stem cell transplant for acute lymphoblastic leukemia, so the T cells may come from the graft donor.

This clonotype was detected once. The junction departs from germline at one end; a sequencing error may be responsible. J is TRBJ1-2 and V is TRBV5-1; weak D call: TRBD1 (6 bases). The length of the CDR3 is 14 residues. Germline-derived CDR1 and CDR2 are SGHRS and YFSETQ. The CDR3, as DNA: TGCGCCAGCAGCTATTGGAGGGGGGAGGATGGCGACACCTTC. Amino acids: CASSYWRGEDGDTF.

In DNA form, the CDR3 reads TGCAGTGCTAGGTGGCAGGGGAGTTCACCCCTCCACTTT. Translating it yields CSARWQGSSPLHF. V usage is TRBV20-1 and J usage is TRBJ1-6, with D possibly matching TRBD1 (6 bases). Germline loops: CDR1 DFQATT, CDR2 SNEGSKA (reference sequence). This CDR3 is 13 amino acids long. V was clipped by 3 bases and J by 9 bases, with 12 bases between them.

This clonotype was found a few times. The CDR3 spells CASSRTGLGSYEQYF. CDR3 in DNA: TGTGCCAGCAGCCGGACAGGTCTGGGCTCCTACGAGCAGTACTTC. The rearrangement links TRBV2 to TRBJ2-7; 7 nucleotides align to TRBD1. The V and J ends lost 6 bases and 0 bases, in that order; junction bases with no gene match: 8. Germline V gene sequence: CDR1 SNHLY, CDR2 FYNNEI. This CDR3 has 15 residues.

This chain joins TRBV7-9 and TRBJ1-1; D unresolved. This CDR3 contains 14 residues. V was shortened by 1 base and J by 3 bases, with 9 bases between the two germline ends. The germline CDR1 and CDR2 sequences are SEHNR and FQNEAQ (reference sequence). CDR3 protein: CASSLEASHTEAFF. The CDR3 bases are TGTGCCAGCAGCTTAGAGGCGAGTCACACTGAAGCTTTCTTT.

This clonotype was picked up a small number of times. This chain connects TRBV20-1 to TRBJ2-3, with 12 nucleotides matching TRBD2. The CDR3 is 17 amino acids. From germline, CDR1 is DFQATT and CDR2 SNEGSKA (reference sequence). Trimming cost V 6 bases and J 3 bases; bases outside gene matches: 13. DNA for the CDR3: TGCAGTGCACTACTAGCGGGAGGACCCTTTGGGACAGATACGCAGTATTTT. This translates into CSALLAGGPFGTDTQYF.

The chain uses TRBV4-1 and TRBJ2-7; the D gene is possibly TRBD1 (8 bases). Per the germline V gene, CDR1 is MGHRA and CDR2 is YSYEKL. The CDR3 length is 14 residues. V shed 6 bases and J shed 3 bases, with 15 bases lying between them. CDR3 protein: CASRPTGGVYEQYF. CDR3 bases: TGCGCCAGCAGACCAACAGGGGGGGTCTACGAGCAGTACTTC.

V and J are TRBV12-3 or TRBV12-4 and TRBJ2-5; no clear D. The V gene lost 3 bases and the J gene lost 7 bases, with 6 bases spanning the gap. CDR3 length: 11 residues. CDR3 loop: CASSFRVTQYF. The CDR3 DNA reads TGTGCCAGCAGTTTTCGGGTGACCCAGTACTTC.

CDR3: CASSLFHSGDLTDTQYF. CDR3 DNA: TGTGCCAGCAGTTTATTCCACTCCGGGGACCTCACAGATACGCAGTATTTT. The chain uses TRBV27 and TRBJ2-3; D may match TRBD1 or TRBD2 (5 bases each). The V end lost 1 base, the J end lost 2 bases, and 16 bases lay between the germline ends. Germline CDR1 MNHEY, CDR2 SMNVEV (reference sequence). The CDR3 is 17 amino acids.

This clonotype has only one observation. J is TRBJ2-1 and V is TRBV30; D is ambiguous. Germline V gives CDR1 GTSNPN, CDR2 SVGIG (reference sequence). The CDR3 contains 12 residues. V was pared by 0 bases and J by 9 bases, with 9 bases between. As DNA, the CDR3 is TGTGCCTGGAGTGTTCTAGGTGGTGAGCAGTTCTTC. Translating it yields CAWSVLGGEQFF.

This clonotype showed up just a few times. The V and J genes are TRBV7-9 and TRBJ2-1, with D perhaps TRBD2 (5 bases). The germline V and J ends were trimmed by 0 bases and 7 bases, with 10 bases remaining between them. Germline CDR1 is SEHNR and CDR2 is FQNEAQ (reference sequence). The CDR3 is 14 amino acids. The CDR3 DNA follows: TGTGCCAGCAGCTTAGCGGGAGTCAAAAATGAGCAGTTCTTC. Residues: CASSLAGVKNEQFF.

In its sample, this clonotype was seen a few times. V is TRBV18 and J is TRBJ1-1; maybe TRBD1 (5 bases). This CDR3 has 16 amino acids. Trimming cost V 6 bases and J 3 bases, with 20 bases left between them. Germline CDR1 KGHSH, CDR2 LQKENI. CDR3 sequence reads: CASSPNPGMGDTEAFF. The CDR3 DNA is TGTGCCAGCTCGCCAAACCCTGGGATGGGGGACACTGAAGCTTTCTTT.

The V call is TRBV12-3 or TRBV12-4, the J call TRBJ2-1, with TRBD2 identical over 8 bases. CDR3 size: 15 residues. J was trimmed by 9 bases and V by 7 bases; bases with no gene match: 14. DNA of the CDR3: TGTGCCAGCACCCCATGGGCGGGAGGAAACACTGAGCAGTTCTTC. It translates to CASTPWAGGNTEQFF.

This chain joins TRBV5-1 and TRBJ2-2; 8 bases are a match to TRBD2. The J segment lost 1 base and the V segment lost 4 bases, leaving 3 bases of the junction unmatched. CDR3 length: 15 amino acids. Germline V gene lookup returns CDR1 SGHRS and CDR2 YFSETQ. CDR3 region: CASSRTSRNTGELFF. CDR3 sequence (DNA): TGCGCCAGCAGCAGGACTAGCAGGAACACCGGGGAGCTGTTTTTT.

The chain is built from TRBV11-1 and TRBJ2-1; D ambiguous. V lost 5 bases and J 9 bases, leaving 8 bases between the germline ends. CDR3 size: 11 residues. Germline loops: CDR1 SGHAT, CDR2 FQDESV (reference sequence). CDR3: CASSIMGEQFF. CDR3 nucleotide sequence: TGTGCCAGCAGCATTATGGGTGAGCAGTTCTTC.

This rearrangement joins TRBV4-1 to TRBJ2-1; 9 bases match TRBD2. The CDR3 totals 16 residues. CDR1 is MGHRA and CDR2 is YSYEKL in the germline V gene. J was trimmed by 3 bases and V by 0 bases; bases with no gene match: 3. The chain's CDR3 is CASSQEGAGGYNEQFF. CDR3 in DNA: TGCGCCAGCAGCCAAGAGGGAGCGGGAGGCTACAATGAGCAGTTCTTC.

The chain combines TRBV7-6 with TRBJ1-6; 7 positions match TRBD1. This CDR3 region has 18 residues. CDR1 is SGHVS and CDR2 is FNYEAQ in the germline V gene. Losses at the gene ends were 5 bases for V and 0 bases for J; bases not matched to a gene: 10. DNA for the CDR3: TGTGCCAGCAGCCCCCGCTCACAGGGGAGCTCCTATAATTCACCCCTCCACTTT. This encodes CASSPRSQGSSYNSPLHF.

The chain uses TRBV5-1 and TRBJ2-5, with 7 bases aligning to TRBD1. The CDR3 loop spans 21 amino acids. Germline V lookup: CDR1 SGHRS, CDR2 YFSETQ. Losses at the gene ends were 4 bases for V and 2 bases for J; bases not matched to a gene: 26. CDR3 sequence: CASSMLCRTGRAIGCQETQYF. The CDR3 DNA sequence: TGCGCCAGCAGCATGCTATGCCGGACAGGCAGGGCTATCGGGTGTCAAGAGACCCAGTACTTC.

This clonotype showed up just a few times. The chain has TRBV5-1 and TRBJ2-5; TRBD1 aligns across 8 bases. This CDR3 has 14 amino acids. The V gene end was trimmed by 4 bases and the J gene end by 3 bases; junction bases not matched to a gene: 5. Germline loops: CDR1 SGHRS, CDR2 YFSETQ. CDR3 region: CASSLSDREETQYF. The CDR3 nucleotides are TGCGCCAGCAGCCTTTCGGACAGGGAAGAGACCCAGTACTTC.

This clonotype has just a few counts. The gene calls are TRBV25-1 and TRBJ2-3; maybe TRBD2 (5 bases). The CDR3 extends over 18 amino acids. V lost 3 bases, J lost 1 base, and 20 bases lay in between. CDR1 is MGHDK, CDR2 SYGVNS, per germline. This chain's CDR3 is CASSDVRLALLGTDTQYF. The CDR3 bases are TGTGCCAGCAGTGATGTAAGGCTAGCCCTCTTAGGCACAGATACGCAGTATTTT.

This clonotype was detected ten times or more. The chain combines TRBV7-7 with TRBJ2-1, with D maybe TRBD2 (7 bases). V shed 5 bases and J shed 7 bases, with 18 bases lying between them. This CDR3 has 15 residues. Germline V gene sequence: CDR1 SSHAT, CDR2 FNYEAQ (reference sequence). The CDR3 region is CASSEIRGRENEQFF. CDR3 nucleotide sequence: TGTGCCAGCAGCGAGATTAGGGGGAGGGAGAATGAGCAGTTCTTC.

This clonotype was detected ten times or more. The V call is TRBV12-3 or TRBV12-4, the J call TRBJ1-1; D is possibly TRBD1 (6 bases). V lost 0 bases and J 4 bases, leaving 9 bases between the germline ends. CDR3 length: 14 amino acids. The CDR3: CASSLAGARTEAFF. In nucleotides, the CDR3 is TGTGCCAGCAGTTTAGCGGGGGCGCGCACTGAAGCTTTCTTT.

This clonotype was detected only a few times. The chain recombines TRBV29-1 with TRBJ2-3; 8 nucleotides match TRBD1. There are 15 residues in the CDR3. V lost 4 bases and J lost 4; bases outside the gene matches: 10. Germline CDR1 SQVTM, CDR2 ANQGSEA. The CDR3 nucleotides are TGCAGCGTTGGGCCAAGGCAGGGGGCCGCAGATACGCAGTATTTT. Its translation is CSVGPRQGAADTQYF.

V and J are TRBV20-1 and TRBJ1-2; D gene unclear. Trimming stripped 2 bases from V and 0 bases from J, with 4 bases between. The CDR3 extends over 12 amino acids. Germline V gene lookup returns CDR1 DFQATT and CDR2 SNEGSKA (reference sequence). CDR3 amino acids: CSARTANYGYTF. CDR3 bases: TGCAGTGCTAGAACAGCTAACTATGGCTACACCTTC.

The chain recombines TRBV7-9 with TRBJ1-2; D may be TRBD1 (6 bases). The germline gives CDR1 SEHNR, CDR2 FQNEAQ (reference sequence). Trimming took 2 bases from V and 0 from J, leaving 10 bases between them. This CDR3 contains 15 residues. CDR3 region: CASSLYGDTNYGYTF. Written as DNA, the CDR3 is TGTGCCAGCAGCTTATACGGGGACACTAACTATGGCTACACCTTC.

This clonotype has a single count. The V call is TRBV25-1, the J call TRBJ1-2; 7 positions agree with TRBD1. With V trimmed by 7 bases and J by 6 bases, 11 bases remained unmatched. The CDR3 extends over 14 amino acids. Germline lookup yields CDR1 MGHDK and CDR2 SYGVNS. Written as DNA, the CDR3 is TGTGCCAGCATCACAGGGGACGGAGGGGATGGCTACACCTTC. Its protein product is CASITGDGGDGYTF.

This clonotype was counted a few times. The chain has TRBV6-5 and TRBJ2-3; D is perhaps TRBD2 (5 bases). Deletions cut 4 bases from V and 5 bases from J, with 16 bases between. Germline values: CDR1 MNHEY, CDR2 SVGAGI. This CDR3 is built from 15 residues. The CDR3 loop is CASSSTRLEGDTQYF. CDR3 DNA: TGTGCCAGCAGTTCGACTCGTTTAGAGGGAGATACGCAGTATTTT.

In DNA form, the CDR3 reads TGTGCCAGCAGCCACGCAGGGGTATTTAACTATGGCTACACCTTC. This sequence encodes CASSHAGVFNYGYTF. This chain connects TRBV4-2 to TRBJ1-2; weak D call: TRBD1 (6 bases). Per germline, CDR1 LGHNA and CDR2 YNFKEQ. The V gene lost 3 bases and the J gene lost 1 base, with 12 bases spanning the gap. The CDR3 totals 15 residues.

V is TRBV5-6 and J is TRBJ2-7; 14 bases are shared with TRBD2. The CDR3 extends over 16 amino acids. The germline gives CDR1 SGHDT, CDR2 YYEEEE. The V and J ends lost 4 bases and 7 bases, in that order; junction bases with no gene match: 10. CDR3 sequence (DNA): TGTGCCAGCAGCCTTTGGGGACTAGCGGGAGACTTTGAGCAGTACTTC. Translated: CASSLWGLAGDFEQYF. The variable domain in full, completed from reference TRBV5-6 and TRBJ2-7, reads DAGVTQSPTHLIKTRGQQVTLRCSPKSGHDTVSWYQQALGQGPQFIFQYYEEEERQRGNFPDRFSGHQFPNYSSELNVNALLLGDSALYLCASSLWGLAGDFEQYFGPGTRLTVT.

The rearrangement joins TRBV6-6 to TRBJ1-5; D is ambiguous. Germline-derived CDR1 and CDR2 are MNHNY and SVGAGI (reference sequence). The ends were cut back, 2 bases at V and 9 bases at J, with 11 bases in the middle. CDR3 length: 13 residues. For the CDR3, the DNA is TGTGCCAGCAGTTACGTCCTGGCAGGGCCCCAGCATTTT. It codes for CASSYVLAGPQHF.

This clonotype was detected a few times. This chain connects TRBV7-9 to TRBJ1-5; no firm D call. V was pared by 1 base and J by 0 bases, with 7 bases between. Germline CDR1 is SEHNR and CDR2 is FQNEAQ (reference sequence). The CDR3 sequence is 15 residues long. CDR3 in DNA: TGTGCCAGCAGCTTAGTTACAGATAGCAATCAGCCCCAGCATTTT. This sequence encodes CASSLVTDSNQPQHF.

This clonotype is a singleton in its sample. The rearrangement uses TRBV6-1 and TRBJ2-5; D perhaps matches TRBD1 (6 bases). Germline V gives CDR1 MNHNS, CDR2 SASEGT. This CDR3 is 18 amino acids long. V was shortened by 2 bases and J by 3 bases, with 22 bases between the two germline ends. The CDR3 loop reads CASSEMFVPGAREETQYF. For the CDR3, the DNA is TGTGCCAGCAGTGAAATGTTTGTGCCAGGGGCCCGCGAAGAGACCCAGTACTTC.